Included here is one TCR beta chain sequence, with context. The data were obtained in a study of cytomegalovirus exposure and HLA in healthy donors. PCR primers comprised 60 Vbeta and 13 Jbeta primers. Clones were read by immunoSEQ multiplex PCR, and TCRdb kept only the in-frame ones, dropping some. The data hold some 140,000 clones, with approximately 9% observed a single time. Germline CDR1 and CDR2: LGHNA and YNFKEQ. Trimming shortened V by 0 bases and J by 3 bases, and 5 bases separated the two germline ends. The CDR3 sequence is 13 residues long. The clonotype originates from a woman aged 40 to 55 in good health and CMV-seropositive. The specimen sequenced was PBMCs. The chain couples TRBV4-2 to TRBJ2-5; D gene uncertain. The CDR3 DNA reads TGTGCCAGCAGCCAAGATGTAGAAGAGACCCAGTACTTC. Translated: CASSQDVEETQYF.